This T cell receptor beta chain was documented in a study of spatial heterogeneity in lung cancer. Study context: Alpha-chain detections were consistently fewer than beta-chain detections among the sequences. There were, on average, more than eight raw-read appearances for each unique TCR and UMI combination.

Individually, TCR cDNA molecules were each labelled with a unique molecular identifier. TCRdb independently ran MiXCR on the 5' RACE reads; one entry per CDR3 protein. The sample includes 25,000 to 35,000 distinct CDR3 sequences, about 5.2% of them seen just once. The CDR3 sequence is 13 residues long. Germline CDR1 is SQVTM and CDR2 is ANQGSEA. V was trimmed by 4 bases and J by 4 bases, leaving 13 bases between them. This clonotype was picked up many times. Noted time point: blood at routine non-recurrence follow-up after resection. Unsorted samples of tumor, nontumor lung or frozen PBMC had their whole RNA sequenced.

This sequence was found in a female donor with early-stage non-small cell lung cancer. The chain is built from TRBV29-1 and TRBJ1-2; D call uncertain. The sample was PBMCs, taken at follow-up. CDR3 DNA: TGCAGCGTTGTCTGGGCAGCGGTCTATGGCTACACCTTC. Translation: CSVVWAAVYGYTF.